A single sample gave rise to the 4 T cell receptor beta chains below, sequenced in a study of T cell repertoires in cytomegalovirus infection (dated by TCRdb to between 2018 and 2020). Instrument on record: Illumina HiSeq 1500. TCRdb applied fastp at Q25 and MiXCR to the public reads, then kept only in-frame beta chains. Merged by CDR3 protein, the rows form single entries marked with the most common genes and DNA. The sample table records around 94,000 distinct CDR3 sequences; 16% of these occur just once. More than 7% of the sample is taken by the ten largest. The sample taken for sequencing was PBMCs. The receptors were sampled from a human donor in good health (CMV status not recorded). Some clones in this sample may be carry-over from other donors' samples.

The chain has TRBV2 and TRBJ1-1; D gene unclear. Trimming shortened V by 6 bases and J by 2 bases, and 13 bases separated the two germline ends. Looked up from germline, CDR1 is SNHLY and CDR2 is FYNNEI. The CDR3 extends over 14 amino acids. The chain's CDR3 is CASSHPGSNTEAFF. The CDR3 DNA is TGTGCCAGCAGCCACCCCGGGAGTAACACTGAAGCTTTCTTT.

This clonotype was observed many times. The rearrangement joins TRBV7-2 to TRBJ2-7; TRBD2 might be the D (6 bases). The CDR3 sequence is 15 residues long. The V end was cut by 2 bases, the J end by 0 bases, with 11 bases between. Germline CDR1 reads SGHTA; CDR2 reads FQGNSA. The CDR3: CASSLQGGVSYEQYF. For the CDR3, the DNA is TGTGCCAGCAGCTTACAGGGCGGGGTCTCCTACGAGCAGTACTTC. Supplemented by reference TRBV7-2 and TRBJ2-7, the full variable domain reads GAGVSQSPSNKVTEKGKDVELRCDPISGHTALYWYRQSLGQGLEFLIYFQGNSAPDKSGLPSDRFSAERTGGSVSTLTIQRTQQEDSAVYLCASSLQGGVSYEQYFGPGTRLTVT.

This clonotype was seen only a few times. The J gene is TRBJ2-6, the V gene TRBV4-3; D gene ambiguous. Trimming stripped 0 bases from V and 4 bases from J, with 4 bases between. CDR3 length: 14 residues. CDR1 LGHNA and CDR2 YSLEER come from the germline V gene. CDR3 sequence reads: CASSQEVGANVLTF. The CDR3 DNA sequence: TGCGCCAGCAGCCAAGAGGTGGGGGCCAACGTCCTGACTTTC.

The chain is built from TRBV18 and TRBJ2-2; D call uncertain. CDR1 is KGHSH and CDR2 is LQKENI in the germline V gene. The CDR3 is 14 residues long. Deletions cut 4 bases from V and 1 base from J, with 7 bases between. The CDR3 sequence is CASSRAGNTGELFF. In DNA, the CDR3 is TGTGCCAGCTCACGCGCAGGGAACACCGGGGAGCTGTTTTTT.